In its sample, the clone carrying this TCR beta chain was seen a few times. Its antigen remains unknown. Method: immunoSEQ multiplex PCR; TCRdb's copy keeps in-frame clones and lacks some. The sample carries more than 85,000 clones, 65% to 85% recorded once. These data come from a study of T cell responses to AZD1222 COVID-19 vaccine. General observations from the study: Among the donors, most were white British and more were female, and clonal diversity was possibly underestimated. Elevations in Spike-specific TCR breadth and depth followed administration of two AZD1222 doses. The study identified only six AZD1222 recipients as seropositive at baseline.

The germline CDR1 and CDR2 sequences are SNHLY and FYNNEI. CDR3 length equals 19 residues. V was clipped by 2 bases and J by 5 bases; unmatched bases: 15. The V and J genes are TRBV2 and TRBJ2-6; 7 bases are shared with TRBD2. This sample comprised peripheral blood, obtained on day 0 of AZD1222 vaccination. This TCR was sampled from an adult in good health. The CDR3 DNA is TGTGCCAGCAGTGAAAGTTTACTAGCGCTCCCGCGTAGGGCCAACGTCCTGACTTTC. It yields the protein CASSESLLALPRRANVLTF.